These T cell receptor beta chains were read from a single sample in a study of blood T cell repertoires in COVID-19. Clones were sequenced by immunoSEQ multiplex PCR, and TCRdb holds only the in-frame ones, with some missing. The sample includes some 200,000 clones, about 91% of them seen just once. The sequenced sample consisted of PBMCs or T cells enriched from blood (not recorded which). These receptors came from a woman between 18 and 29 years old who had recovered from COVID-19. Each CDR3 is given with its conserved first and last residue. Fields, in order: CDR3 DNA, CDR3 protein, V gene, J gene, D gene, clone size. The D gene is left open where the match is weak. Part of the rows lack a size; the others show once, few, many or a class for expanded clones.

cdr3_nt: TGCGCCAGCAGCCCTTCGGGGGTCCCAACTAATGAAAAACTGTTTTTT; cdr3_aa: CASSPSGVPTNEKLFF; v_call: TRBV5-1; j_call: TRBJ1-4; d_call: -; clone_size: -
cdr3_nt: TGTGCCAGCTCAGCCTCAGGGAACAATCAGCCCCAGCATTTT; cdr3_aa: CASSASGNNQPQHF; v_call: TRBV18; j_call: TRBJ1-5; d_call: -; clone_size: -
cdr3_nt: TGTGCCAGCAGCACCCCACGAGGCTCGTACACAGATACGCAGTATTTT; cdr3_aa: CASSTPRGSYTDTQYF; v_call: TRBV9; j_call: TRBJ2-3; d_call: -; clone_size: -
cdr3_nt: TGTGCCAGCAGTTACTCATGGACAGGGACCGGGGAGCTGTTTTTT; cdr3_aa: CASSYSWTGTGELFF; v_call: TRBV6-5; j_call: TRBJ2-2; d_call: TRBD1; clone_size: -
cdr3_nt: TGTGCCGGTCGACAGGGAAATAATTCACCCCTCCACTTT; cdr3_aa: CAGRQGNNSPLHF; v_call: TRBV6-6; j_call: TRBJ1-6; d_call: TRBD1; clone_size: -
cdr3_nt: TGTGCCAGCAGAACCGGGACAGGGACCAATGAGCAGTTCTTC; cdr3_aa: CASRTGTGTNEQFF; v_call: TRBV2; j_call: TRBJ2-1; d_call: TRBD1; clone_size: few
cdr3_nt: TGTGCCAGCAGCTCCCCAGGACTCCTCTACGAGCAGTACTTC; cdr3_aa: CASSSPGLLYEQYF; v_call: TRBV7-9; j_call: TRBJ2-7; d_call: -; clone_size: once
cdr3_nt: TGTGCCAGCAGTCCTATTTGGGAGGGCGTAGGCTACACCTTC; cdr3_aa: CASSPIWEGVGYTF; v_call: TRBV28; j_call: TRBJ1-2; d_call: -; clone_size: -
cdr3_nt: TGTGCCACCAGTGGGGGGGGACAGGTCGAACTCTCCTACGAGCAGTACTTC; cdr3_aa: CATSGGGQVELSYEQYF; v_call: TRBV24-1; j_call: TRBJ2-7; d_call: -; clone_size: -
cdr3_nt: TGTGCCAGCAGCCCTGGACTGAGTACGTGGGAGCAGTACTTC; cdr3_aa: CASSPGLSTWEQYF; v_call: TRBV28; j_call: TRBJ2-7; d_call: -; clone_size: -
cdr3_nt: TGCGCCAGCACCCAATCCCAGGGGGATACGCAGTATTTT; cdr3_aa: CASTQSQGDTQYF; v_call: TRBV4-1; j_call: TRBJ2-3; d_call: -; clone_size: -
cdr3_nt: TGTGCAACCCAACGGGGGGCGCGGGCCGGGGAGCTGTTTTTT; cdr3_aa: CATQRGARAGELFF; v_call: TRBV3-1/TRBV3-2; j_call: TRBJ2-2; d_call: -; clone_size: -
cdr3_nt: TGTGCCAGCAGCCGCGACAGGGAAAGGTGGTTCTTC; cdr3_aa: CASSRDRERWFF; v_call: TRBV6-5; j_call: TRBJ2-1; d_call: TRBD1; clone_size: -
cdr3_nt: TGTGCCAGCAGCTTATCTGGCGGGACCCTCTACGAGCAGTACTTC; cdr3_aa: CASSLSGGTLYEQYF; v_call: TRBV7-8; j_call: TRBJ2-7; d_call: -; clone_size: -
cdr3_nt: TGCAGCGCCAGACAGGGTACCTCCTACGAGCAGTACTTC; cdr3_aa: CSARQGTSYEQYF; v_call: TRBV29-1; j_call: TRBJ2-7; d_call: TRBD1; clone_size: -
cdr3_nt: TGTGCCAGCAGCACTTCAGGGGGCTTCGACACTGAAGCTTTCTTT; cdr3_aa: CASSTSGGFDTEAFF; v_call: TRBV7-9; j_call: TRBJ1-1; d_call: TRBD1; clone_size: -
cdr3_nt: TGTGCCAGCTCACCGTCAGGACAGGTGCGGTTACAAGAGACCCAGTACTTC; cdr3_aa: CASSPSGQVRLQETQYF; v_call: TRBV18; j_call: TRBJ2-5; d_call: TRBD1; clone_size: -
cdr3_nt: TGTGCCACCAGTGATAGACAGGGGGACACAGATACGCAGTATTTT; cdr3_aa: CATSDRQGDTDTQYF; v_call: TRBV24-1; j_call: TRBJ2-3; d_call: TRBD1; clone_size: many
cdr3_nt: TGTGCCAGCAGTTTTTATAGTGACTCTGGAAACACCATATATTTT; cdr3_aa: CASSFYSDSGNTIYF; v_call: TRBV28; j_call: TRBJ1-3; d_call: -; clone_size: once
cdr3_nt: TGTGCCAGTGGCCGGACAGGGGGTGTGTACGAGCAGTACTTC; cdr3_aa: CASGRTGGVYEQYF; v_call: TRBV19; j_call: TRBJ2-7; d_call: TRBD1; clone_size: -
cdr3_nt: TGTGCCAGCAGCGGTACAGGGGGGGTACGGCAGTACTTC; cdr3_aa: CASSGTGGVRQYF; v_call: TRBV7-3; j_call: TRBJ2-7; d_call: -; clone_size: -
cdr3_nt: TGCAGTGCTATACTAGGAGATACGCAGTATTTT; cdr3_aa: CSAILGDTQYF; v_call: TRBV20-1; j_call: TRBJ2-3; d_call: -; clone_size: few
cdr3_nt: TGCGCCAGCAGCTTGCAGGATTCAAACTACGAGCAGTACTTC; cdr3_aa: CASSLQDSNYEQYF; v_call: TRBV5-1; j_call: TRBJ2-7; d_call: -; clone_size: -
cdr3_nt: TGTGCCAGCTCACCGGAGGAGGACACTGAAGCTTTCTTT; cdr3_aa: CASSPEEDTEAFF; v_call: TRBV18; j_call: TRBJ1-1; d_call: -; clone_size: -
cdr3_nt: TGTGCCAGCAGGGGACAGGGTCCGTACGAGCAGTACTTC; cdr3_aa: CASRGQGPYEQYF; v_call: TRBV11-1; j_call: TRBJ2-7; d_call: TRBD1; clone_size: -
cdr3_nt: TGTGCCAGCAGCAAAGAGACTAGCGGATACCACGAGCAGTACTTC; cdr3_aa: CASSKETSGYHEQYF; v_call: TRBV7-9; j_call: TRBJ2-7; d_call: TRBD2; clone_size: -
cdr3_nt: TGTGCCACCAGCAGAGACGGGAGCTCCCCTAACAATGAGCAGTTCTTC; cdr3_aa: CATSRDGSSPNNEQFF; v_call: TRBV15; j_call: TRBJ2-1; d_call: -; clone_size: -
cdr3_nt: TGTGCCAGCAGTGAATCTGGGACAGTCTATGGCTACACCTTC; cdr3_aa: CASSESGTVYGYTF; v_call: TRBV25-1; j_call: TRBJ1-2; d_call: TRBD1; clone_size: -
cdr3_nt: TGTGCCAGCAGCCAGGGGATAGGTGTGCAAGAGACCCAGTACTTC; cdr3_aa: CASSQGIGVQETQYF; v_call: TRBV5-4; j_call: TRBJ2-5; d_call: -; clone_size: -
cdr3_nt: TGTGCCAGCAGCCTAATGATGAACACTGAAGCTTTCTTT; cdr3_aa: CASSLMMNTEAFF; v_call: TRBV7-9; j_call: TRBJ1-1; d_call: -; clone_size: -
cdr3_nt: TGTGCCAGCTCACCGGACCCGGGGGATACGCAGTATTTT; cdr3_aa: CASSPDPGDTQYF; v_call: TRBV18; j_call: TRBJ2-3; d_call: -; clone_size: -
cdr3_nt: TGTGCCAGCAGCTTGGGAGATTCACCCCTCCACTTT; cdr3_aa: CASSLGDSPLHF; v_call: TRBV5-8; j_call: TRBJ1-6; d_call: -; clone_size: -
cdr3_nt: TGTGCCAGCAGCTTGCTAAGCGGGAGAGGATACAATGAGCAGTTCTTC; cdr3_aa: CASSLLSGRGYNEQFF; v_call: TRBV5-6; j_call: TRBJ2-1; d_call: TRBD2; clone_size: -
cdr3_nt: TGTGCCAGCAGCCCAAGTGCTAGCGTCGCCGGGGAGCTGTTTTTT; cdr3_aa: CASSPSASVAGELFF; v_call: TRBV11-1; j_call: TRBJ2-2; d_call: -; clone_size: -
cdr3_nt: TGTGCCAGCAGTCCCGCCGGGAGGTCTAAGGACGAGCAGTACTTC; cdr3_aa: CASSPAGRSKDEQYF; v_call: TRBV28; j_call: TRBJ2-7; d_call: TRBD2; clone_size: once
cdr3_nt: TGTGCCAGCAGCTTGGGGCGACAGGACTACAATGAGCAGTTCTTC; cdr3_aa: CASSLGRQDYNEQFF; v_call: TRBV7-2; j_call: TRBJ2-1; d_call: -; clone_size: -
cdr3_nt: TGTGCCAGCAGCTTTGGACAGGGAAGAAACTATGGCTACACCTTC; cdr3_aa: CASSFGQGRNYGYTF; v_call: TRBV7-2; j_call: TRBJ1-2; d_call: TRBD1; clone_size: -
cdr3_nt: TGCGCCAGCAGCTTGGCCCAGGGAAGGCCAGATACGCAGTATTTT; cdr3_aa: CASSLAQGRPDTQYF; v_call: TRBV5-1; j_call: TRBJ2-3; d_call: -; clone_size: -
cdr3_nt: TGTGCCAGCAGTTCCTCTAGCGGGAGGGCCAAGCGGTACAATGAGCAGTTCTTC; cdr3_aa: CASSSSSGRAKRYNEQFF; v_call: TRBV27; j_call: TRBJ2-1; d_call: TRBD2; clone_size: -